This T cell receptor beta chain stems from a study of memory CD4+ T cells and cytomegalovirus serostatus. Findings and limits, study-wide: Repertoires predicted CMV serostatus with median bootstrapped AUC of approximately 0.94. Suggested: most of the CMV-linked TCR signature lies in CD4+ memory cells.

Single viable CD3+CD4+CD8-CD45RO+ cells were sorted as the memory CD4+ T cells. V was pared by 4 bases and J by 1 base, with 7 bases between. Looked up from germline, CDR1 is LNHDA and CDR2 is SQIVND (reference sequence). This CDR3 spans 13 amino acids. As regards this clone: Its antigen is unknown.

This table comes from immunoSEQ multiplex PCR, and its TCRdb copy is limited to in-frame clones, with some not included. The sample gives over 40,000 clones, roughly 80% of which show up once; 0.79% is in the top ten. This rearrangement joins TRBV19 to TRBJ1-1, with D hard to call. Sequences were obtained from memory CD4+ T cells from blood. This TCR came from an adult in good health and CMV-seronegative. CDR3 DNA sequence: TGTGCCAGTAGTACCCAGAAGAACACTGAAGCTTTCTTT. This translates into CASSTQKNTEAFF.